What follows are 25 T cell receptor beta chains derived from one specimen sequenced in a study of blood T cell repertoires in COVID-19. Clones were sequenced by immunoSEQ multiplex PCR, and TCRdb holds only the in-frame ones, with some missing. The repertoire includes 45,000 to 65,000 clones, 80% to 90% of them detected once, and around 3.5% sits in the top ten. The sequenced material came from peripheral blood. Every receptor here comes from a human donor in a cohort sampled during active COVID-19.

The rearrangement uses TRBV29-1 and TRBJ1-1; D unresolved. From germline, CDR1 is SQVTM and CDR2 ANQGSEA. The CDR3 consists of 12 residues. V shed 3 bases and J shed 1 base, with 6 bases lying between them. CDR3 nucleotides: TGCAGCGTTGAGCGAAGGAACACTGAAGCTTTCTTT. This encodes CSVERRNTEAFF. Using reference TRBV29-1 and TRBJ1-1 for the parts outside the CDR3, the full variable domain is SAVISQKPSRDICQRGTSLTIQCQVDSQVTMMFWYRQQPGQSLTLIATANQGSEATYESGFVIDKFPISRPNLTFSTLTVSNMSPEDSSIYLCSVERRNTEAFFGQGTRLTVV.

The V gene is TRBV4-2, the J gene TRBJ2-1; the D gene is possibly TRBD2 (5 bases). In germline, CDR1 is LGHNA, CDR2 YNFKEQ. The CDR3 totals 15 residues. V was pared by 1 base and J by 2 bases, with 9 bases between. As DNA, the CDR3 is TGTGCCAGCAGCCAAGGAGGGTGGACCTACAATGAGCAGTTCTTC. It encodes CASSQGGWTYNEQFF.

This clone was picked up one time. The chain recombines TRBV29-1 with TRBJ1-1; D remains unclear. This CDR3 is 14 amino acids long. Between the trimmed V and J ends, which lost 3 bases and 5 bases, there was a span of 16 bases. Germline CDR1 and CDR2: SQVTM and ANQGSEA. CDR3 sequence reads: CSVEVTASGTEAFF. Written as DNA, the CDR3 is TGCAGCGTTGAGGTAACAGCGTCGGGGACTGAAGCTTTCTTT.

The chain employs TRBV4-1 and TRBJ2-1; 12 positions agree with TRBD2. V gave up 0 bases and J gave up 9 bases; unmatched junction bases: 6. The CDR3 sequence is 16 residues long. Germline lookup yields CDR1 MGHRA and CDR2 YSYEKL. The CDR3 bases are TGCGCCAGCAGCCAAGATGCTAGCGGGGGGGCGGGTGAGCAGTTCTTC. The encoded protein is CASSQDASGGAGEQFF.

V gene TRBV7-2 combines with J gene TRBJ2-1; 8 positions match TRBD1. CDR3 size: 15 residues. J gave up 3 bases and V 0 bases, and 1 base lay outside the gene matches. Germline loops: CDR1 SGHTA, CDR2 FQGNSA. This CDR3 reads CASSLATGVYNEQFF. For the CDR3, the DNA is TGTGCCAGCAGCTTAGCGACAGGGGTCTACAATGAGCAGTTCTTC.

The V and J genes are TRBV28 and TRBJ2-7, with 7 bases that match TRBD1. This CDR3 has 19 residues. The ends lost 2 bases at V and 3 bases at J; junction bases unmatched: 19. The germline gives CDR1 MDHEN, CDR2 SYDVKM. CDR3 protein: CASSLIGFSTGVTYYEQYF. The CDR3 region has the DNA TGTGCCAGCAGTTTAATCGGTTTTTCTACAGGGGTAACCTACTACGAGCAGTACTTC.

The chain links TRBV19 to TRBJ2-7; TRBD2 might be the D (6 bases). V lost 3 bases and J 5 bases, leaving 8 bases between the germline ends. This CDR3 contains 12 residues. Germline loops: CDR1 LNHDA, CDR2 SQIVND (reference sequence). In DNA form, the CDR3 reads TGTGCCAGTAGTATTCGGGGGAACGAGCAGTACTTC. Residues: CASSIRGNEQYF.

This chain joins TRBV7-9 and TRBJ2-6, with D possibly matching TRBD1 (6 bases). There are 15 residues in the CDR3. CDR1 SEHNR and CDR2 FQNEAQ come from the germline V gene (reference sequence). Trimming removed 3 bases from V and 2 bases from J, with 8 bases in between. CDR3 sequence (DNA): TGTGCCAGCAGCTTTGGGGGCACTGGGGCCAACGTCCTGACTTTC. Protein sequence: CASSFGGTGANVLTF.

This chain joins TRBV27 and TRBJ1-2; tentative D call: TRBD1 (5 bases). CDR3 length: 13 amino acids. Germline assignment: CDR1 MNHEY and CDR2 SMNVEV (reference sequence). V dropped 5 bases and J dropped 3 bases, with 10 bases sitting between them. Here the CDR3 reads CASSGGTDYGYTF. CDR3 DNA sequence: TGTGCCAGCAGTGGGGGGACTGACTATGGCTACACCTTC.

As DNA, the CDR3 is TGTGCCAGCGGGGACTGGGGCACAGATACGCAGTATTTT. Protein product: CASGDWGTDTQYF. The V gene is TRBV7-9, the J gene TRBJ2-3; tentative D call: TRBD2 (6 bases). V was cut by 8 bases and J by 1 base, with 10 bases left in between. Germline assignment: CDR1 SEHNR and CDR2 FQNEAQ (reference sequence). This CDR3 comprises 13 residues.

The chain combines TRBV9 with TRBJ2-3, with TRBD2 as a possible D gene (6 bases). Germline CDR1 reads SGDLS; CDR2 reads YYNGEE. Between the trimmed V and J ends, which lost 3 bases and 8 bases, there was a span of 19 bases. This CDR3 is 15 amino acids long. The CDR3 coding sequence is TGTGCCAGCAGCGCTAGGGACTCGGCCCCGGGTACGCAGTATTTT. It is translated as CASSARDSAPGTQYF.

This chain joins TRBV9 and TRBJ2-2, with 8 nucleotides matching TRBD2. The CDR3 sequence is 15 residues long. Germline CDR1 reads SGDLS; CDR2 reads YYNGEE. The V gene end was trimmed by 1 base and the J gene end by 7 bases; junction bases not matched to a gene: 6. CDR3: CASSVSGSYGGELFF. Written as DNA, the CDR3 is TGTGCCAGCAGCGTAAGCGGGAGTTACGGCGGGGAGCTGTTTTTT.

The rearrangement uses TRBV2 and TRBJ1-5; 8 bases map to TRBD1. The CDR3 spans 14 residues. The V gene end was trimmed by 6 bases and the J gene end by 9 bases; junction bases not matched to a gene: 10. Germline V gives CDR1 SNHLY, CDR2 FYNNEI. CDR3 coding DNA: TGTGCCAGCAGCCCGGGGACAGGTGGTGTGCCCCAGCATTTT. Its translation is CASSPGTGGVPQHF.

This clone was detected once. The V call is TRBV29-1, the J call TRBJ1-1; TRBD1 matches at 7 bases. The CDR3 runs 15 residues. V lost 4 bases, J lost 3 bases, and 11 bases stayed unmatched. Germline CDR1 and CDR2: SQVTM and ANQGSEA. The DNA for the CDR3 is TGCAGCGTTGTCCCCCGGGGCAGGGGGGACACTGAAGCTTTCTTT. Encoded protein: CSVVPRGRGDTEAFF.

The chain's CDR3 is CASSLLLGQTTHNEQFF. As DNA, the CDR3 is TGTGCCAGCAGCCTACTACTCGGACAGACAACCCACAATGAGCAGTTCTTC. This chain connects TRBV7-9 to TRBJ2-1; possibly TRBD1 for D (6 bases). The V gene lost 5 bases and the J gene lost 5 bases, with 22 bases spanning the gap. Looked up from germline, CDR1 is SEHNR and CDR2 is FQNEAQ (reference sequence). CDR3 size: 17 residues.

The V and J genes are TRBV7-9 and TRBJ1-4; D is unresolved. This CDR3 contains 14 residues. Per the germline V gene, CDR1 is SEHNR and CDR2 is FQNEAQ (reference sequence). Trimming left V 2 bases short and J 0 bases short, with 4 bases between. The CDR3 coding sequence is TGTGCCAGCAGCTTATATCCAACTAATGAAAAACTGTTTTTT. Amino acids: CASSLYPTNEKLFF. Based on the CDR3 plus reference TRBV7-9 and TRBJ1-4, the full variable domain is DTGVSQNPRHKITKRGQNVTFRCDPISEHNRLYWYRQTLGQGPEFLTYFQNEAQLEKSRLLSDRFSAERPKGSFSTLEIQRTEQGDSAMYLCASSLYPTNEKLFFGSGTQLSVL.

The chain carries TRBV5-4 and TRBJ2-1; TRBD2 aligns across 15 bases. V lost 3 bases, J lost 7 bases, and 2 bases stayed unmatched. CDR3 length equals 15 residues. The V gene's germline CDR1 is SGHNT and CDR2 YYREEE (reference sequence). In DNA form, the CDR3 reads TGTGCCAGCAGCTCGGGACTAGCGGGGGGTAATGAGCAGTTCTTC. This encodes CASSSGLAGGNEQFF.

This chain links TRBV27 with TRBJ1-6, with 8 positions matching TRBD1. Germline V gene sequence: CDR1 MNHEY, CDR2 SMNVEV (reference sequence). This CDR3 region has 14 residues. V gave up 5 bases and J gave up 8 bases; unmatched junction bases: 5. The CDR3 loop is CASSLDRDHSPLHF. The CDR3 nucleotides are TGTGCCAGCAGTCTGGACAGGGATCATTCACCCCTCCACTTT.

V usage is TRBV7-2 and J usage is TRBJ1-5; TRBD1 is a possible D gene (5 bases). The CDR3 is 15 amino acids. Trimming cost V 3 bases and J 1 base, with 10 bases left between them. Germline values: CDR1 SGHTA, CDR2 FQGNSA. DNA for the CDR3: TGTGCCAGCAGCTTGTCGGGGGGAAGCAATCAGCCCCAGCATTTT. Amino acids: CASSLSGGSNQPQHF.

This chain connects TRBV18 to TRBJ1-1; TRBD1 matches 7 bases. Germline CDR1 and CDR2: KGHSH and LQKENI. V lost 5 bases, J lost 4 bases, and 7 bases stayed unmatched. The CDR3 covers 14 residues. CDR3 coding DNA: TGTGCCAGCTCATCGGACAGGCTGGGCACTGAAGCTTTCTTT. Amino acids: CASSSDRLGTEAFF.

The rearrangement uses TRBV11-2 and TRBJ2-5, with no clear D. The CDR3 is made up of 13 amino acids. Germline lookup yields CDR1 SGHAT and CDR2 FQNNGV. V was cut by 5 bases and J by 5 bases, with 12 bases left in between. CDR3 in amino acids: CASSPGSQETQYF. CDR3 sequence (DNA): TGTGCCAGCAGCCCCGGGTCCCAGGAGACCCAGTACTTC.

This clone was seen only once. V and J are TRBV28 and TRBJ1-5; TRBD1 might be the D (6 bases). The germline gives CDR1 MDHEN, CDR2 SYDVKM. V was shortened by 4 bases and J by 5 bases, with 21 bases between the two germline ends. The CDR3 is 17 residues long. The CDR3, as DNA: TGTGCCAGCAGTTCAGGACAGATGTTACTTTGGGATCAGCCCCAGCATTTT. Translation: CASSSGQMLLWDQPQHF.

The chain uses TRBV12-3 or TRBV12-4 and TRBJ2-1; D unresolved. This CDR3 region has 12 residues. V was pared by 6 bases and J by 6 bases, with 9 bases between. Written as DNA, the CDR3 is TGTGCCAGCAGACTCCACCCCAATGAGCAGTTCTTC. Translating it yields CASRLHPNEQFF.

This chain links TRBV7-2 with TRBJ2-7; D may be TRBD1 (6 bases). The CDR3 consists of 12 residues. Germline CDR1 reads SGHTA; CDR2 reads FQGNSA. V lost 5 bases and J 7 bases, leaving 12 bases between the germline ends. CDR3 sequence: CASSRTGTEQYF. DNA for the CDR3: TGTGCCAGCAGCAGAACCGGGACAGAGCAGTACTTC.

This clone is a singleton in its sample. The CDR3 loop reads CASSQDRLLNTEAFF. CDR3 bases: TGCGCCAGCAGCCAAGATAGACTATTGAACACTGAAGCTTTCTTT. The chain links TRBV4-3 to TRBJ1-1; D gene ambiguous. Trimming left V 0 bases short and J 0 bases short, with 8 bases between. CDR3 length: 15 residues. Germline V gene lookup returns CDR1 LGHNA and CDR2 YSLEER.